The 28 T cell receptor beta chains below were found in one sample sequenced in a study of OX40 agonist ivuxolimab in advanced cancers. Sequenced by immunoSEQ multiplex PCR; TCRdb stores in-frame clones only, minus some. The repertoire holds 50,000 to 70,000 clones, with over 65% as singletons. The sequencing used CD4+ or CD8+ T cells sorted from blood, collected in a trial of the OX40 agonist ivuxolimab. Receptors were obtained from an adult with an advanced solid tumor such as melanoma, head and neck, liver or kidney cancer.

The chain carries TRBV28 and TRBJ1-1; 10 bases are a match to TRBD1. The CDR3 consists of 15 residues. V lost 3 bases, J lost 6 bases, and 7 bases stayed unmatched. The germline V gene encodes CDR1 MDHEN and CDR2 SYDVKM. The CDR3 reads CASSLPGQGFSEAFF. The CDR3 nucleotides read TGTGCCAGCAGTTTGCCGGGACAGGGGTTTTCTGAAGCTTTCTTT.

J is TRBJ2-5 and V is TRBV9; 9 nucleotides line up with TRBD1. The V segment lost 0 bases and the J segment 5 bases; nucleotides outside the gene matches: 5. The CDR3 is 15 residues long. From germline, CDR1 is SGDLS and CDR2 YYNGEE. This chain's CDR3 is CASSVGGTGMETQYF. CDR3 in DNA: TGTGCCAGCAGCGTAGGGGGGACAGGGATGGAGACCCAGTACTTC.

The CDR3 spells CASTIQGGNEQFF. DNA for the CDR3: TGTGCCAGCACCATACAGGGGGGGAATGAGCAGTTCTTC. This chain connects TRBV2 to TRBJ2-1; a possible D gene is TRBD1 (8 bases). This CDR3 is 13 amino acids long. V was cut by 7 bases and J by 7 bases, with 14 bases left in between. Germline V lookup: CDR1 SNHLY, CDR2 FYNNEI.

The V and J genes are TRBV28 and TRBJ1-5; D possibly corresponds to TRBD1 (5 bases). Germline V gene sequence: CDR1 MDHEN, CDR2 SYDVKM. The V gene lost 4 bases and the J gene lost 6 bases, with 13 bases spanning the gap. CDR3 length equals 14 residues. CDR3 amino acids: CASSSLQGGQPQHF. The CDR3 DNA reads TGTGCCAGCAGTTCCTTGCAGGGCGGTCAGCCCCAGCATTTT.

The chain is built from TRBV6-6 and TRBJ1-5; D is undetermined. V was cut by 6 bases and J by 7 bases, with 16 bases left in between. Germline V gene sequence: CDR1 MNHNY, CDR2 SVGAGI (reference sequence). This CDR3 is built from 14 residues. CDR3 DNA: TGTGCCAGCAGGCCTCCGGGGTATAGCCAGCCCCAGCATTTT. This encodes CASRPPGYSQPQHF.

The J gene is TRBJ2-5, the V gene TRBV7-9; 8 positions match TRBD2. Trimming took 6 bases from V and 4 from J; bases not matched to a gene: 7. The CDR3 spans 14 residues. Germline CDR1 reads SEHNR; CDR2 reads FQNEAQ (reference sequence). Written as DNA, the CDR3 is TGTGCCAGCAGGTATAGCGGGGCACGAGAGACCCAGTACTTC. This codes for CASRYSGARETQYF.

This sequence joins TRBV30 and TRBJ2-1, with TRBD2 matching 9 bases. V lost 2 bases and J lost 10; bases outside the gene matches: 12. Germline V lookup: CDR1 GTSNPN, CDR2 SVGIG (reference sequence). The CDR3 is made up of 15 amino acids. CDR3 in amino acids: CAWSRLAGLNFEQFF. The CDR3 region has the DNA TGTGCCTGGAGTCGGCTAGCGGGGTTGAATTTCGAGCAGTTCTTC.

The chain combines TRBV21-1 with TRBJ1-4; the table calls TRBD1, which could not be checked here. TRBV21-1 is a recognized pseudogene. The CDR3 consists of 17 residues. DNA of the CDR3: TGTGCCAGCAGCCTTAAAAGGGCGAGACAGGGACCCGAAAAACTGTTTTTT. This sequence encodes CASSLKRARQGPEKLFF.

This chain links TRBV2 with TRBJ2-4, with a weak D call TRBD2 (7 bases). Trimming pared 7 bases from V and 5 bases from J, leaving 21 bases between. This CDR3 spans 16 amino acids. Germline V gives CDR1 SNHLY, CDR2 FYNNEI. CDR3 nucleotide sequence: TGTGCCAGCACTAGTGCAGGTACAGGGAGGGAAAACATTCAGTACTTC. Its translation is CASTSAGTGRENIQYF.

This clone came up a few times. Different DNA sequences within this sample yield the same CDR3. CDR3 amino acids: CASSYSAGGGYGYTF. The DNA for the CDR3 is TGTGCCAGCAGTTACTCAGCGGGGGGCGGCTATGGCTACACCTTC. V is TRBV6-5 and J is TRBJ1-2, with D possibly TRBD1 on 6 matching bases. CDR1 and CDR2 from the germline V gene are MNHEY and SVGAGI. V was cut by 0 bases and J by 4 bases, with 12 bases left in between. The CDR3 loop spans 15 amino acids.

The chain recombines TRBV28 with TRBJ2-6; unclear D gene. CDR1 is MDHEN and CDR2 is SYDVKM in the germline V gene. The CDR3 spans 13 residues. Trimming removed 3 bases from V and 4 bases from J, with 4 bases in between. The CDR3 bases are TGTGCCAGCAGTTTTGGAGGGGCCAACGTCCTGACTTTC. Translated: CASSFGGANVLTF.

This clone has only a few counts. The chain links TRBV6-5 to TRBJ1-6; D call uncertain. V was trimmed by 2 bases and J by 12 bases, leaving 11 bases between them. Per germline, CDR1 MNHEY and CDR2 SVGAGI. The length of the CDR3 is 13 residues. Here the CDR3 reads CASSYGVGGPLHF. The CDR3 DNA reads TGTGCCAGCAGTTACGGGGTGGGAGGACCCCTCCACTTT.

The V call is TRBV5-4, the J call TRBJ1-3; weak D call: TRBD1 (5 bases). V was trimmed by 0 bases and J by 3 bases, leaving 13 bases between them. CDR1 and CDR2 (germline): SGHNT, YYREEE (reference sequence). The CDR3 spans 16 residues. The CDR3 region is CASSLDHRSRGNTIYF. The CDR3, as DNA: TGTGCCAGCAGCTTGGATCACAGGTCGCGTGGAAACACCATATATTTT. The full variable domain, rest sourced from reference TRBV5-4 and TRBJ1-3, is ETGVTQSPTHLIKTRGQQVTLRCSSQSGHNTVSWYQQALGQGPQFIFQYYREEENGRGNFPPRFSGLQFPNYSSELNVNALELDDSALYLCASSLDHRSRGNTIYFGEGSWLTVV.

The chain links TRBV10-3 to TRBJ1-2; no clear D. V was pared by 9 bases and J by 0 bases, with 11 bases between. The CDR3 length is 13 residues. Germline V gene sequence: CDR1 ENHRY, CDR2 SYGVKD. CDR3 nucleotide sequence: TGTGCCATGACCTCAGGCGCTAACTATGGCTACACCTTC. Translating gives CAMTSGANYGYTF.

The chain is built from TRBV9 and TRBJ1-6; TRBD1 matches 7 bases. J gave up 10 bases and V 0 bases, and 4 bases lay outside the gene matches. This CDR3 spans 14 amino acids. Germline V gene lookup returns CDR1 SGDLS and CDR2 YYNGEE. The chain's CDR3 is CASSVAGGDSPLHF. The DNA for the CDR3 is TGTGCCAGCAGCGTAGCAGGGGGGGACTCACCCCTCCACTTT.

This clone has just one count. The chain carries TRBV7-9 and TRBJ2-1; D gene uncertain. The CDR3 length is 14 residues. Germline CDR1 reads SEHNR; CDR2 reads FQNEAQ (reference sequence). V gave up 5 bases and J gave up 8 bases, with 16 bases separating them. The CDR3 reads CASSRLDSGYEQFF. The CDR3 nucleotides are TGTGCCAGCAGCCGTCTAGACTCGGGCTATGAGCAGTTCTTC.

This sequence joins TRBV7-3 and TRBJ2-2, with a tentative D call TRBD1 (5 bases). CDR3 length: 15 residues. The V end was cut by 2 bases, the J end by 4 bases, with 11 bases between. Germline loops: CDR1 SGHTA, CDR2 FQGTGA. Written as DNA, the CDR3 is TGTGCCAGCAGCTTAGGGGCTCGGTTCACCGGGGAGCTGTTTTTT. It translates to CASSLGARFTGELFF.

The chain employs TRBV7-9 and TRBJ2-3; D uncertain. Per germline, CDR1 SEHNR and CDR2 FQNEAQ (reference sequence). Trimming pared 1 base from V and 0 bases from J, leaving 11 bases between. CDR3 length equals 16 residues. CDR3 nucleotide sequence: TGTGCCAGCAGCTTAGTTGTGGATACTAGCACAGATACGCAGTATTTT. This encodes CASSLVVDTSTDTQYF. The full variable domain, rest sourced from reference TRBV7-9 and TRBJ2-3, is DTGVSQNPRHKITKRGQNVTFRCDPISEHNRLYWYRQTLGQGPEFLTYFQNEAQLEKSRLLSDRFSAERPKGSFSTLEIQRTEQGDSAMYLCASSLVVDTSTDTQYFGPGTRLTVL.

The rearrangement links TRBV7-8 to TRBJ1-1; weak D call: TRBD1 (6 bases). V was trimmed by 5 bases and J by 4 bases, leaving 11 bases between them. The CDR3 has 13 residues. The germline V gene encodes CDR1 SGHVS and CDR2 FQNEAQ. CDR3 in DNA: TGTGCCAGCAGCAGAGGACAGACCACTGAAGCTTTCTTT. Residues: CASSRGQTTEAFF.

This sequence joins TRBV11-3 and TRBJ2-2; D tentatively fits TRBD1 or TRBD2 (5 bases each). Trimming left V 0 bases short and J 7 bases short, with 12 bases between. Germline loops: CDR1 SGHNT, CDR2 YENEEA. The CDR3 runs 15 residues. CDR3 sequence reads: CASSLDPMGVGELFF. Here the CDR3 DNA reads TGTGCCAGCAGCTTAGACCCTATGGGGGTCGGGGAGCTGTTTTTT.

V gene TRBV6-5 combines with J gene TRBJ2-7, with 7 positions matching TRBD1. There are 12 residues in the CDR3. Per germline, CDR1 MNHEY and CDR2 SVGAGI. V trimming: 6 bases; J trimming: 6 bases; junction bases outside the gene matches: 5. CDR3 amino acids: CASSIDRVEQYF. For the CDR3, the DNA is TGTGCCAGCAGCATTGACAGGGTCGAGCAGTACTTC.

The chain couples TRBV9 to TRBJ1-1; 7 positions agree with TRBD1. Germline V gene sequence: CDR1 SGDLS, CDR2 YYNGEE. With V trimmed by 4 bases and J by 5 bases, 11 bases remained unmatched. This CDR3 spans 15 amino acids. The DNA of the CDR3 is TGTGCCAGCAGCTCTTACGAGGGGGCGCTTACTGAAGCTTTCTTT. This encodes CASSSYEGALTEAFF.

This clone was seen only a few times. The chain employs TRBV28 and TRBJ1-2; D unclear. CDR1 is MDHEN, CDR2 SYDVKM, per germline. Trimming pared 5 bases from V and 5 bases from J, leaving 6 bases between. This CDR3 has 11 amino acids. The CDR3 nucleotides read TGTGCCAGCAGTCTGCAATATGGCTACACCTTC. Encoded protein: CASSLQYGYTF.

Comments on this clone: At one boundary the junction diverges from the germline segment, which might be a read error. The chain is built from TRBV19 and TRBJ1-2; TRBD1 matches 10 bases. From germline, CDR1 is LNHDA and CDR2 SQIVND (reference sequence). The CDR3 length is 14 residues. CDR3 sequence (DNA): TGTGCCAGTAGGAGGTGGGGCCGGGACAGGGGCTGCACCTTC. The encoded protein is CASRRWGRDRGCTF.

The V call is TRBV7-2, the J call TRBJ2-7; no clear D. CDR1 is SGHTA and CDR2 is FQGNSA in the germline V gene. The V end was cut by 0 bases, the J end by 6 bases, with 9 bases between. The CDR3 totals 13 residues. DNA of the CDR3: TGTGCCAGCAGCTTAGCGACCGCACTCGAGCAGTACTTC. Translating it yields CASSLATALEQYF.

The CDR3 DNA reads as TGTGCCAGTAGTGTGGAGGACCTACATACAGATACGCAGTATTTT. Translation gives CASSVEDLHTDTQYF. The rearrangement links TRBV19 to TRBJ2-3; weak D call: TRBD2 (5 bases). The CDR3 extends over 15 amino acids. The ends were cut back, 5 bases at V and 3 bases at J, with 15 bases in the middle. The V gene's germline CDR1 is LNHDA and CDR2 SQIVND (reference sequence).

V gene TRBV7-7 combines with J gene TRBJ2-7; 11 positions match TRBD2. The CDR3 is made up of 14 amino acids. Looked up from germline, CDR1 is SSHAT and CDR2 is FNYEAQ (reference sequence). For the CDR3, the DNA is TGTGCTAGCTCCTCCGGGACTAGCGGTTACGAGCAGTACTTC. Its protein product is CASSSGTSGYEQYF. The complete variable domain, with remaining parts taken from reference TRBV7-7 and TRBJ2-7, reads GAGVSQSPRYKVTKRGQDVTLRCDPISSHATLYWYQQALGQGPEFLTYFNYEAQPDKSGLPSDRFSAERPEGSISTLTIQRTEQRDSAMYRCASSSGTSGYEQYFGPGTRLTVT.

The chain joins TRBV7-6 to TRBJ2-1, with D unresolved. V was clipped by 1 base and J by 8 bases, with 6 bases between them. The germline V gene encodes CDR1 SGHVS and CDR2 FNYEAQ. This CDR3 contains 12 residues. The CDR3 DNA sequence: TGTGCCAGCAGCTTAGGTGACGATGAGCAGTTCTTC. The encoded protein is CASSLGDDEQFF.